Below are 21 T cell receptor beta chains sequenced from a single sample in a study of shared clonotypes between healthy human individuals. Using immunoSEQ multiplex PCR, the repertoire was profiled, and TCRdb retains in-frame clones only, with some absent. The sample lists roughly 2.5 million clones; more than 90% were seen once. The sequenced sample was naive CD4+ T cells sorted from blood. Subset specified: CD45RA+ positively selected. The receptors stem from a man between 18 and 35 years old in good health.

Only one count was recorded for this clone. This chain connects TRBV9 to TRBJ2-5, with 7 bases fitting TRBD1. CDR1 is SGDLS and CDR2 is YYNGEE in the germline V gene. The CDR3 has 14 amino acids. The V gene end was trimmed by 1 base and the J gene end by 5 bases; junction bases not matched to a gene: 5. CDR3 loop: CASSVWDSKETQYF. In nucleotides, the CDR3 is TGTGCCAGCAGCGTATGGGACAGTAAGGAGACCCAGTACTTC. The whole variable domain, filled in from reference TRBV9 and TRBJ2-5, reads DSGVTQTPKHLITATGQRVTLRCSPRSGDLSVYWYQQSLDQGLQFLIQYYNGEERAKGNILERFSAQQFPDLHSELNLSSLELGDSALYFCASSVWDSKETQYFGPGTRLLVL.

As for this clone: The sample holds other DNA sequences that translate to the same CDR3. DNA for the CDR3: TGTGCCAGCAGCACAACGAGGGATACGCAGTATTTT. This gives the protein CASSTTRDTQYF. V is TRBV2 and J is TRBJ2-3; D gene ambiguous. In germline, CDR1 is SNHLY, CDR2 FYNNEI. V lost 6 bases, J lost 6 bases, and 10 bases lay in between. The CDR3 sequence is 12 residues long.

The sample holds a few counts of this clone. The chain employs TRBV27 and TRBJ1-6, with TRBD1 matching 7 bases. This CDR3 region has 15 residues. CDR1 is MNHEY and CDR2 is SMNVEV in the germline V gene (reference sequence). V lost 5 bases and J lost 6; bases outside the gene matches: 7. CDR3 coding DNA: TGTGCCAGCAGTAACGGACAGGTAGTTAATTCACCCCTCCACTTT. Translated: CASSNGQVVNSPLHF.

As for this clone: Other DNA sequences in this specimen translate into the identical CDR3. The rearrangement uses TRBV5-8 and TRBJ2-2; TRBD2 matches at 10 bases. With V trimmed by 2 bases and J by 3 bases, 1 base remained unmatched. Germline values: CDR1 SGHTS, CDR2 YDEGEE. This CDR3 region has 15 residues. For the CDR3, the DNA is TGTGCCAGCAGCTTCGGACTAGCGGACACCGGGGAGCTGTTTTTT. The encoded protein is CASSFGLADTGELFF.

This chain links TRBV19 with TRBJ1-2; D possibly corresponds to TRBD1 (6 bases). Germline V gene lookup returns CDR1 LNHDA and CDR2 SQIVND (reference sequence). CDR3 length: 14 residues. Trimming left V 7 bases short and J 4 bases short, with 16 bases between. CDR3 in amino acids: CASTLRRGSYGYTF. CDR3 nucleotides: TGTGCCAGTACCCTGAGGAGGGGGAGCTATGGCTACACCTTC.

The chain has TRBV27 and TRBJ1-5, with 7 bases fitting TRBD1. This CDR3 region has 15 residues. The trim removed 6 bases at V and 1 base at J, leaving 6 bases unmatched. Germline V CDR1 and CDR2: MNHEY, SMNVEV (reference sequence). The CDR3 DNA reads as TGTGCCAGCAGCTACGGGACAGCCAGCAATCAGCCCCAGCATTTT. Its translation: CASSYGTASNQPQHF.

The CDR3 coding sequence is TGTGCCAGCAGTGAATACGCACAGCAGAGCGGAGGCACAGATACGCAGTATTTT. It specifies CASSEYAQQSGGTDTQYF. The chain is built from TRBV25-1 and TRBJ2-3, with a possible D match to TRBD2 (5 bases). The germline V and J ends were trimmed by 0 bases and 1 base, with 17 bases remaining between them. CDR3 size: 18 residues. Germline assignment: CDR1 MGHDK and CDR2 SYGVNS.

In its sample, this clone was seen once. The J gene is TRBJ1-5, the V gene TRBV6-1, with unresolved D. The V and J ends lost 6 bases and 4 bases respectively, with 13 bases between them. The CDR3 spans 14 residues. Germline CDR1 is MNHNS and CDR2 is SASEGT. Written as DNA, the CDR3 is TGTGCCAGCAGCGTCGGTTTATTTAATCAGCCCCAGCATTTT. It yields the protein CASSVGLFNQPQHF.

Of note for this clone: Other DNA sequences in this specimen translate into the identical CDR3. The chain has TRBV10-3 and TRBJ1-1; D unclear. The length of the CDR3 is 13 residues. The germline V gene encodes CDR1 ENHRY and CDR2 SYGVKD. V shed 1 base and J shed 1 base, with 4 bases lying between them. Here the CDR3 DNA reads TGTGCCATCAGTGAGTACGGGAACACTGAAGCTTTCTTT. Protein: CAISEYGNTEAFF.

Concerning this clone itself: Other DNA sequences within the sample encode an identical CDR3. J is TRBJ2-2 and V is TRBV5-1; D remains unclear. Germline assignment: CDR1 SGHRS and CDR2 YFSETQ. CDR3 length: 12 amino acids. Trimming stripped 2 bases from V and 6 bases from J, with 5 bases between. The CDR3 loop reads CASSLESGELFF. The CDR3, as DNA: TGCGCCAGCAGCTTAGAGTCCGGGGAGCTGTTTTTT.

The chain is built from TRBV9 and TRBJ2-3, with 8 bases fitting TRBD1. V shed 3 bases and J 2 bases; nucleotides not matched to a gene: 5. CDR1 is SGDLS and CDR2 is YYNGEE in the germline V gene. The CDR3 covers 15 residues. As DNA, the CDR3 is TGTGCCAGCAGCGAGACAGGGGTTATCACAGATACGCAGTATTTT. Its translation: CASSETGVITDTQYF.

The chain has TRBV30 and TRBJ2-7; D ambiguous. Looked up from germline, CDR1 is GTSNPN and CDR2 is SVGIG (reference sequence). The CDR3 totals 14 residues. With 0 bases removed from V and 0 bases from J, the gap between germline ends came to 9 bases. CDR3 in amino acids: CAWSVEGRSYEQYF. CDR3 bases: TGTGCCTGGAGTGTTGAAGGACGCTCCTACGAGCAGTACTTC.

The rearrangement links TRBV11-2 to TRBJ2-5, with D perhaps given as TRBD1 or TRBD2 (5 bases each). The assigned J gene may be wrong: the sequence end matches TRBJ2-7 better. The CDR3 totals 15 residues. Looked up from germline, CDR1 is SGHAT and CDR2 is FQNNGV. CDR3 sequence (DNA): TGTGCCAGCAGCCTCCCGAGGGGCCAATCCTACGAGCAGTACTTC. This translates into CASSLPRGQSYEQYF.

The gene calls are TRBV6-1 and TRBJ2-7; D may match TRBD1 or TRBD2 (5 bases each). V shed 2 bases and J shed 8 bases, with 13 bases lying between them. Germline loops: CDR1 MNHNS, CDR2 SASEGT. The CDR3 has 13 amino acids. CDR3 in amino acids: CASSELQQGQQYF. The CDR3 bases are TGTGCCAGCAGTGAATTACAGCAGGGACAGCAGTACTTC.

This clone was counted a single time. CDR3 in DNA: TGTGCCAGCAGCTTAGAAAGGAACCCTTCCTACAATGAGCAGTTCTTC. As protein: CASSLERNPSYNEQFF. The chain recombines TRBV7-2 with TRBJ2-1; D is unclear. This CDR3 contains 16 residues. Germline CDR1 reads SGHTA; CDR2 reads FQGNSA. V lost 1 base to trimming and J lost 1 base, with 11 bases between them. Full variable domain (rest looked up from reference TRBV7-2 and TRBJ2-1): GAGVSQSPSNKVTEKGKDVELRCDPISGHTALYWYRQSLGQGLEFLIYFQGNSAPDKSGLPSDRFSAERTGGSVSTLTIQRTQQEDSAVYLCASSLERNPSYNEQFFGPGTRLTVL.

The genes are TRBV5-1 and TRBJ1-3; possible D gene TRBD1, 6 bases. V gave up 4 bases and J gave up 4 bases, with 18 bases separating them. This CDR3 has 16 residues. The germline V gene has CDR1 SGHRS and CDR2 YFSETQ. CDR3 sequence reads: CASSNEAGVRGNTIYF. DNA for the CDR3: TGCGCCAGCAGCAACGAGGCAGGGGTTCGAGGAAACACCATATATTTT.

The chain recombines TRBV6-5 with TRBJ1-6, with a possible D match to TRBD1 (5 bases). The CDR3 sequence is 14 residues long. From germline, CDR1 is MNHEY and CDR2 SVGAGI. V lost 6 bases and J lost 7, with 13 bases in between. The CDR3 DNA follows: TGTGCCAGCAGCCGGGGACGGACCAATTCACCCCTCCACTTT. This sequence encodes CASSRGRTNSPLHF.

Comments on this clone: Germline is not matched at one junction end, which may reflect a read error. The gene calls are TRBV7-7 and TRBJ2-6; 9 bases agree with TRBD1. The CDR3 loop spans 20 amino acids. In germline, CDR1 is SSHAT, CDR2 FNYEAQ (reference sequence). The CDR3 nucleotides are TGTGCTAGCAGCCCCCCCGACACGGGACAGGGCCCTCCTGGGGCCAACGTCCTGACTTTC. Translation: CASSPPDTGQGPPGANVLTF.

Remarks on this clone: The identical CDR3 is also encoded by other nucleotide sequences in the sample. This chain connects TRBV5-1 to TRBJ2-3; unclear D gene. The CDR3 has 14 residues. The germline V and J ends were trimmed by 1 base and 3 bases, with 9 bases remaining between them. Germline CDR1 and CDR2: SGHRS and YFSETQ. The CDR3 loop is CASSLSPGTDTQYF. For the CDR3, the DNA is TGCGCCAGCAGCTTGTCTCCTGGGACAGATACGCAGTATTTT.

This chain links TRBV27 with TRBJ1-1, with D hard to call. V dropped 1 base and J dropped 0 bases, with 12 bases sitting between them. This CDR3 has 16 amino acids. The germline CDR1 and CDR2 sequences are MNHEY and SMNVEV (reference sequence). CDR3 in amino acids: CASSLYSGPMNTEAFF. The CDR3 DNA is TGTGCCAGCAGTTTATATTCCGGCCCTATGAACACTGAAGCTTTCTTT.

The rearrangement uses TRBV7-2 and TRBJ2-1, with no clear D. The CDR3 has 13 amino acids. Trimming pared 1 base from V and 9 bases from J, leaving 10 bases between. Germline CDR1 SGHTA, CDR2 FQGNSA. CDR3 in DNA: TGTGCCAGCAGCTTAGGGTCCGTCGCTGAGCAGTTCTTC. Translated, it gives CASSLGSVAEQFF.